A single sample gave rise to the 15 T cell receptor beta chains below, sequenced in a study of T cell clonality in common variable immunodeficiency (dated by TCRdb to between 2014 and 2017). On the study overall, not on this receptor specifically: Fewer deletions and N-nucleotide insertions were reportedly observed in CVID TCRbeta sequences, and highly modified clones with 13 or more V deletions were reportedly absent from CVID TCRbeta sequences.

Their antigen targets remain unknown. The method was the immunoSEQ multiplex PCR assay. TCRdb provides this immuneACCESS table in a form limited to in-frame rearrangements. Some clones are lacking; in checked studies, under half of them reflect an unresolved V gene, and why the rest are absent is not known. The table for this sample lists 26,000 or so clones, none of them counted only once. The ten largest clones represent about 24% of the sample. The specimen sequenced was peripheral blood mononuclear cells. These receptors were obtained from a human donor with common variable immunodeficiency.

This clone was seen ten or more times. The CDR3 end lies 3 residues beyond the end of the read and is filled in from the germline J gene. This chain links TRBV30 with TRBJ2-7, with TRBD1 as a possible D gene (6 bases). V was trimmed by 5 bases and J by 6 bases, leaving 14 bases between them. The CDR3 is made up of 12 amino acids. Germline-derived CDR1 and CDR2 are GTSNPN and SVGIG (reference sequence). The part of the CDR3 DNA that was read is TGTGCCTGGGCCCAACAGGGCGGCGAG. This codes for CAWAQQGGE. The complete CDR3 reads CAWAQQGGEQYF. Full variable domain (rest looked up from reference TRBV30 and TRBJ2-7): SQTIHQWPATLVQPVGSPLSLECTVEGTSNPNLYWYRQAAGRGLQLLFYSVGIGQISSEVPQNLSASRPQDRQFILSSKKLLLSDSGFYLCAWAQQGGEQYFGPGTRLTVT.

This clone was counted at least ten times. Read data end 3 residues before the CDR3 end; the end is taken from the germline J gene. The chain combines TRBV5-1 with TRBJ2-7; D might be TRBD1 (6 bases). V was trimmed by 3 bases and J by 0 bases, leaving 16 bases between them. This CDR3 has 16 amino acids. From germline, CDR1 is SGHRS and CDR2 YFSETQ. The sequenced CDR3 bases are TGCGCCAGCAGCTCCTCAACCGGGACACTCTCCTACGAG. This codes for CASSSSTGTLSYE. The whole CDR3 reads CASSSSTGTLSYEQYF. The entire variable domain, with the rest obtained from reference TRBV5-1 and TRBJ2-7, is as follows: KAGVTQTPRYLIKTRGQQVTLSCSPISGHRSVSWYQQTPGQGLQFLFEYFSETQRNKGNFPGRFSGRQFSNSRSEMNVSTLELGDSALYLCASSSSTGTLSYEQYFGPGTRLTVT.

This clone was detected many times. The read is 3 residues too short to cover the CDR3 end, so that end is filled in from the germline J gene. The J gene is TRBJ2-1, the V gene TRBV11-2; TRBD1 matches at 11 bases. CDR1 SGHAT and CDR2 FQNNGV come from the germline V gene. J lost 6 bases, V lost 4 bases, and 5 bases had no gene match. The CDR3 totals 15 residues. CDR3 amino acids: CASSYRGQGANEQFF. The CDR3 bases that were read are TGTGCCAGCAGCTATAGAGGACAGGGGGCCAATGAG.

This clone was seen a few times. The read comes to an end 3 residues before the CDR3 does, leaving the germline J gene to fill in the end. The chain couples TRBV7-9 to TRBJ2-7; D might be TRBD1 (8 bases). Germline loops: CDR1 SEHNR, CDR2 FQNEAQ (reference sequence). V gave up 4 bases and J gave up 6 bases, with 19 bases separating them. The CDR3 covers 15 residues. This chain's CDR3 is CASSSGGGSSSEQYF. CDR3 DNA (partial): TGTGCCAGCAGCTCAGGGGGCGGGAGTAGCAGCGAG.

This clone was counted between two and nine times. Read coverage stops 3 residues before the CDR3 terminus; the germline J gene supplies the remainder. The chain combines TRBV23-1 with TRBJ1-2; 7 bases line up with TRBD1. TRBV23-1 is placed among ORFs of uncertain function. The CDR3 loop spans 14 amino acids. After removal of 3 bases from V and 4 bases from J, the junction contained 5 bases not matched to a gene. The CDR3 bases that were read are TGCGCCAGCAGTCAGACAGGGAAGTCCTATGGC. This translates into CASSQTGKSYG. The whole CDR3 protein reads CASSQTGKSYGYTF.

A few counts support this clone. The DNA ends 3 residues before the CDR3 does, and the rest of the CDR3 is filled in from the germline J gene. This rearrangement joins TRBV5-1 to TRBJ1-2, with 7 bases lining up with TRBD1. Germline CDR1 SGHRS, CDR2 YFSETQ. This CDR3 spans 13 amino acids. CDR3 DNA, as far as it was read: TGCGCCAGCAGCTTGGGACAGGACAGGGGC. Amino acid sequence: CASSLGQDRG. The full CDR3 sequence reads CASSLGQDRGYTF.

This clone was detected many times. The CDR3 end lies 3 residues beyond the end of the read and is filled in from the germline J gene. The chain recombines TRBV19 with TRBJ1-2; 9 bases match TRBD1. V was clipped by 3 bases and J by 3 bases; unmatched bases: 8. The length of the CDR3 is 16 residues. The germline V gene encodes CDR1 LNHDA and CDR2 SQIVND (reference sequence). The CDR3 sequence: CASSINDRGSYYGYTF. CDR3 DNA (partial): TGTGCCAGTAGTATTAACGACAGGGGGAGCTACTATGGC.

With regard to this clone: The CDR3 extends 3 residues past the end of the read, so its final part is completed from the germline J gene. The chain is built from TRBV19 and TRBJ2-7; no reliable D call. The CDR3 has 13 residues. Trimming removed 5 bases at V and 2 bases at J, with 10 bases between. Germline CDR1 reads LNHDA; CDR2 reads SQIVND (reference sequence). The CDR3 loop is CASSPQRAYEQYF. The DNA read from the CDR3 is TGTGCCAGTAGTCCACAACGAGCCTACGAG.

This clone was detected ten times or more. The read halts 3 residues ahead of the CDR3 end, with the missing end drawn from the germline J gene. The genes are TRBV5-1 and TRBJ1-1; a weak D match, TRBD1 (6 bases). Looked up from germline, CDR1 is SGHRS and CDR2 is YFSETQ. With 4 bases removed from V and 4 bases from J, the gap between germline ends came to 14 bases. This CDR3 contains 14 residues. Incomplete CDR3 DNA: TGCGCCAGCAGCCTCGTTATAGGGGGCACTGAA. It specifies CASSLVIGGTE. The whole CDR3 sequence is CASSLVIGGTEAFF.

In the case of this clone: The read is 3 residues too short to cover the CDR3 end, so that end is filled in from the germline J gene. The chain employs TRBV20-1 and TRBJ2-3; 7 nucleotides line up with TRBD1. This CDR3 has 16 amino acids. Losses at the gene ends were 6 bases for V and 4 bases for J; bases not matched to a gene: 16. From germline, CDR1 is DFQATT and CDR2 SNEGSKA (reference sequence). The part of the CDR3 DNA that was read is TGCAGTGCAAGCCGGGACAGCATATTAAGTCCAGATACG. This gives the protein CSASRDSILSPDT. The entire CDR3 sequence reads CSASRDSILSPDTQYF.

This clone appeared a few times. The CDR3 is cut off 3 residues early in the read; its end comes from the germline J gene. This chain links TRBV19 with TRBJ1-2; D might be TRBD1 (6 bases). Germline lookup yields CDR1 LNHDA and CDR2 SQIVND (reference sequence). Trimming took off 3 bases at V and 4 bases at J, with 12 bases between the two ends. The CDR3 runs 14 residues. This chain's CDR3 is CASSIGGQTYGYTF. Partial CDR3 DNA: TGTGCCAGTAGTATTGGGGGACAAACCTATGGC.

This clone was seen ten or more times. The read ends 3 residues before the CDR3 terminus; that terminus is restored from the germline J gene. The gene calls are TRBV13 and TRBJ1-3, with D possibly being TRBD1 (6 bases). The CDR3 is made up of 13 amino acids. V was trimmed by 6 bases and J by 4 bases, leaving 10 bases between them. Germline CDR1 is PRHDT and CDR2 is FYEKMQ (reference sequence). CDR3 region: CASRPQGGNTIYF. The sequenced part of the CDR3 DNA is TGTGCCAGCAGGCCACAGGGAGGAAACACC.

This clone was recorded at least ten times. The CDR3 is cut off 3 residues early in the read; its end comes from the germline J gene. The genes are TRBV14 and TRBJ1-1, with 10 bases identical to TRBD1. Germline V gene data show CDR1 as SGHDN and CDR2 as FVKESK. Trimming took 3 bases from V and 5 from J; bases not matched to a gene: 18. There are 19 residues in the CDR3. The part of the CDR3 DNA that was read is TGTGCCAGCAGCCATATCCGGGACAGGGGCCCCCCCGGGCGTACTGAA. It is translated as CASSHIRDRGPPGRTE. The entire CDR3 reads CASSHIRDRGPPGRTEAFF.

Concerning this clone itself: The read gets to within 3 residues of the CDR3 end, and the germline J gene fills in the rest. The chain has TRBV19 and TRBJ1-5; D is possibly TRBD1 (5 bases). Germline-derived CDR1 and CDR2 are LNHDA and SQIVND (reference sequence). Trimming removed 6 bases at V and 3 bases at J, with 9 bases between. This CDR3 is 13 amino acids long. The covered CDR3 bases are TGTGCCAGTAGCCGACAGTCCAATCAGCCC. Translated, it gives CASSRQSNQP. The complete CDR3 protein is CASSRQSNQPQHF.

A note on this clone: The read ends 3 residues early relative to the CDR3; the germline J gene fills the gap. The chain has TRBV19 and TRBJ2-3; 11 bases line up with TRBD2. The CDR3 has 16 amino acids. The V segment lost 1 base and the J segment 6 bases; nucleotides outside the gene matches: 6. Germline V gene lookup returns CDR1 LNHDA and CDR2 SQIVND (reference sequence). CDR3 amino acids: CASSIGTGTSGDTQYF. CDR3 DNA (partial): TGTGCCAGTAGTATAGGAACTGGGACTAGCGGCGATACG. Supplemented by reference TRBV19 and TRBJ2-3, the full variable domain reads DGGITQSPKYLFRKEGQNVTLSCEQNLNHDAMYWYRQDPGQGLRLIYYSQIVNDFQKGDIAEGYSVSREKKESFPLTVTSAQKNPTAFYLCASSIGTGTSGDTQYFGPGTRLTVL.